Included here is one T cell receptor beta chain sequence, with context. What it binds is unknown. With a J-beta primer mix and a sample-barcoded 5' primer, a second PCR ran 7 to 11 cycles. TCRdb re-analysed the 5' RACE reads in MiXCR, keeping a single row per CDR3 protein. The sample records 600,000 to 650,000 distinct CDR3 sequences, about 54% being singletons. V was shortened by 0 bases and J by 2 bases, with 8 bases between the two germline ends. The germline CDR1 and CDR2 sequences are LGHNA and YNFKEQ. The CDR3 spans 15 residues. The record originates from a study of blood T cells in healthy people across ages. Study-wide results and limits: The fall in TCR beta diversity per million T cells was roughly linear with age. Both naive CD4+ cell counts and diversity were greater in long-lived donors than in aged donors.

Specimen: blood. The J gene is TRBJ1-3, the V gene TRBV4-2; D possibly corresponds to TRBD1 (5 bases). The receptor was derived from a man aged 55 to 70 in good health. The CDR3 nucleotides read TGTGCCAGCAGCCAAGATTTGACAGCTGGAAACACCATATATTTT. This codes for CASSQDLTAGNTIYF.